The 5 T cell receptor beta chains reported below all come from one sample, sequenced in a study of cytomegalovirus exposure and HLA in healthy donors. A multiplex PCR was run with 60 Vbeta primers and 13 Jbeta primers. Profiling relied on immunoSEQ multiplex PCR, and the TCRdb table lists in-frame clones only, not all of them. The profile shows approximately 150,000 clones, approximately 67% of them singletons. The sample was PBMCs. All receptors come from a woman aged 18-30 years in good health and CMV-seropositive.

This clone was recorded a few times. The rearrangement links TRBV5-4 to TRBJ1-2; TRBD1 matches at 12 bases. The V segment lost 4 bases and the J segment 8 bases; nucleotides outside the gene matches: 6. This CDR3 is 14 amino acids long. Germline CDR1 is SGHNT and CDR2 is YYREEE (reference sequence). CDR3 loop: CASSQGQGAGGYTF. DNA of the CDR3: TGTGCCAGCAGCCAGGGACAGGGGGCAGGGGGCTACACCTTC.

The rearrangement joins TRBV5-4 to TRBJ2-5; TRBD2 is a possible D gene (5 bases). V gave up 4 bases and J gave up 1 base, with 11 bases separating them. The CDR3 is 14 residues long. CDR1 SGHNT and CDR2 YYREEE come from the germline V gene (reference sequence). For the CDR3, the DNA is TGTGCCAGCAGCCCCGGGGAGATCCAAGAGACCCAGTACTTC. It specifies CASSPGEIQETQYF.

This clone was detected only once. The chain joins TRBV7-8 to TRBJ2-2, with TRBD1 as a possible D gene (6 bases). The CDR3 is 16 residues long. The V end was cut by 7 bases, the J end by 6 bases, with 21 bases between. Germline-derived CDR1 and CDR2 are SGHVS and FQNEAQ. CDR3 residues: CASTVQGMVYAGELFF. The CDR3 nucleotides are TGTGCCAGCACCGTCCAGGGGATGGTTTATGCCGGGGAGCTGTTTTTT.

The rearrangement uses TRBV19 and TRBJ1-5, with TRBD1 matching 11 bases. V shed 8 bases and J 3 bases; nucleotides not matched to a gene: 6. Looked up from germline, CDR1 is LNHDA and CDR2 is SQIVND (reference sequence). There are 15 residues in the CDR3. Here the CDR3 DNA reads TGTGCCAGTCTTCCGGACAGGGGGCTCAATCAGCCCCAGCATTTT. Residues: CASLPDRGLNQPQHF.

V and J are TRBV6-1 and TRBJ2-7, with 7 nucleotides matching TRBD2. J gave up 6 bases and V 0 bases, and 11 bases lay outside the gene matches. Germline CDR1 is MNHNS and CDR2 is SASEGT. The CDR3 is 16 residues long. The CDR3 nucleotides read TGTGCCAGCAGTGAAGCTCTGTCGGGCAGGACTAGCGAGCAGTACTTC. Its protein is CASSEALSGRTSEQYF.